This is a list of T cell receptor beta chains from one sample in a study of radiation and T cells in renal cell carcinoma. Sequenced by immunoSEQ multiplex PCR; TCRdb stores in-frame clones only, minus some. The sample lists about 59,000 clones; 60% to 85% were seen once. This material consisted of blood, taken from a patient whose treatment included radiotherapy and nephrectomy. The receptors were sampled from a man between 60 and 70 years old with renal cell carcinoma. Each CDR3 is given with its conserved first and last residue. The D gene is left open where the match is weak. Expanded clones get a size class; other rows say once, few or many, or leave the size out.

>TRBV28|TRBD2|-|TRBJ2-3
CASSHPTSGKDTQYF
TGTGCCAGCTCTCACCCCACTAGCGGGAAGGATACGCAGTATTTT
>TRBV2|TRBD1|few|TRBJ2-1
CASSKGAPTGARGTQFF
TGTGCCAGCAGCAAAGGGGCCCCGACAGGGGCCCGAGGGACACAGTTCTTC
>TRBV10-3|TRBD2|few|TRBJ2-1
CAISTGLAAYNEQFF
TGTGCCATCAGTACGGGACTAGCGGCCTACAATGAGCAGTTCTTC
>TRBV4-2|-|-|TRBJ2-2
CASSQQTPPASGELFF
TGTGCCAGCAGCCAACAGACGCCCCCGGCCTCCGGGGAGCTGTTTTTT
>TRBV9|-|few|TRBJ2-3
CASSVGDSGWATDTQYF
TGTGCCAGCAGCGTAGGCGATAGCGGTTGGGCCACAGATACGCAGTATTTT
>TRBV6-1|-|-|TRBJ2-1
CASTPPGDNEQFF
TGTGCCAGCACCCCGCCCGGGGACAATGAGCAGTTCTTC
>TRBV5-4|-|-|TRBJ2-5
CASSLGGTQETQYF
TGTGCCAGCAGCTTGGGGGGGACACAAGAGACCCAGTACTTC
>TRBV9|TRBD2|-|TRBJ2-5
CASSLSGGEETQYF
TGTGCCAGCAGCCTTAGCGGGGGTGAAGAGACCCAGTACTTC
>TRBV10-1|TRBD2|-|TRBJ2-1
CASSEGLAGAMHNEQFF
TGCGCCAGCAGTGAGGGACTAGCGGGGGCAATGCACAATGAGCAGTTCTTC
>TRBV5-1|-|-|TRBJ1-1
CASSLEAGPAGAEAFF
TGCGCCAGCAGCTTGGAGGCAGGCCCTGCTGGGGCTGAAGCTTTCTTT
>TRBV29-1|TRBD1|-|TRBJ2-5
CSVVPGQGRQETQYF
TGCAGCGTCGTCCCGGGACAGGGGAGACAAGAGACCCAGTACTTC
>TRBV7-6|TRBD1|once|TRBJ1-6
CASSRTGGEDSPLHF
TGTGCCAGCAGCCGAACAGGGGGCGAGGATTCACCCCTCCACTTT
>TRBV7-2|-|-|TRBJ2-3
CASSPGWGDTQYF
TGTGCCAGCAGCCCAGGGTGGGGAGATACGCAGTATTTT
>TRBV19|-|-|TRBJ1-5
CASSLRTGGGQPQHF
TGTGCCAGTAGTCTCCGGACCGGGGGGGGTCAGCCCCAGCATTTT
>TRBV20-1|-|-|TRBJ1-5
CSAGQPQHF
TGCAGTGCCGGTCAGCCCCAGCATTTT
>TRBV4-3|-|-|TRBJ2-1
CASSQDPRQGGEQFF
TGCGCCAGCAGCCAAGACCCTAGACAGGGAGGTGAGCAGTTCTTC
>TRBV19|-|few|TRBJ2-3
CASSVAVNTDTQYF
TGTGCCAGTAGTGTGGCAGTAAACACAGATACGCAGTATTTT
>TRBV7-2|-|once|TRBJ1-1
CASRMGLNTEAFF
TGTGCCAGCAGGATGGGTCTTAACACTGAAGCTTTCTTT
>TRBV27|-|-|TRBJ1-1
CASSLRENTEAFF
TGTGCCAGCAGTTTAAGAGAGAACACTGAAGCTTTCTTT
>TRBV6-5|-|-|TRBJ1-5
CASRERQDYQPQHF
TGTGCCAGCAGGGAGAGACAGGACTATCAGCCCCAGCATTTT
>TRBV6-1|TRBD1|few|TRBJ1-1
CASSTSRDSTEAFF
TGTGCCAGCAGCACAAGCCGGGACAGTACTGAAGCTTTCTTT
>TRBV5-1|-|once|TRBJ1-4
CASSLVADQNEKLFF
TGCGCCAGCAGCTTGGTCGCAGACCAGAATGAAAAACTGTTTTTT
>TRBV30|TRBD1|-|TRBJ1-6
CAWKRQGSSYNSPLHF
TGTGCCTGGAAGAGACAGGGTAGCTCCTATAATTCACCCCTCCACTTT
>TRBV10-3|-|-|TRBJ1-1
CAISEFAIGDTEAFF
TGTGCCATCAGTGAATTTGCAATCGGGGACACTGAAGCTTTCTTT
>TRBV29-1|-|few|TRBJ2-3
CSVDAEGMGTDTQYF
TGCAGCGTTGACGCAGAGGGGATGGGCACAGATACGCAGTATTTT
>TRBV6-5|TRBD1|-|TRBJ1-1
CASTPRTGLNTEAFF
TGTGCCAGCACCCCCCGGACAGGGCTGAACACTGAAGCTTTCTTT
>TRBV9|-|-|TRBJ2-2
CASSGAQGGIGTGELFF
TGTGCCAGCAGCGGCGCTCAGGGGGGGATCGGCACCGGGGAGCTGTTTTTT
>TRBV6-6|TRBD1|-|TRBJ1-1
CASSTWTGTEAFF
TGTGCCAGCAGTACCTGGACAGGCACTGAAGCTTTCTTT
>TRBV5-1|-|-|TRBJ1-2
CASSLAVNPNYGYTF
TGCGCCAGCAGCTTAGCAGTCAATCCTAACTATGGCTACACCTTC
>TRBV29-1|-|-|TRBJ2-2
CSAGRRDGELFF
TGCAGCGCGGGACGAAGGGACGGGGAGCTGTTTTTT
>TRBV19|-|-|TRBJ1-5
CASSARAVPQHF
TGTGCCAGTAGTGCGAGGGCCGTGCCCCAGCATTTT
>TRBV11-2|-|few|TRBJ1-4
CASSKVGTEKLFF
TGTGCCAGCAGTAAAGTGGGAACCGAAAAACTGTTTTTT
>TRBV6-4|-|-|TRBJ2-2
CASKDRDGNTGELFF
TGTGCCAGCAAAGACCGGGACGGGAACACCGGGGAGCTGTTTTTT
>TRBV9|TRBD1|-|TRBJ2-6
CASSVVGQGQGLSGANVLTF
TGTGCCAGCAGCGTAGTGGGGCAGGGACAGGGGCTTTCTGGGGCCAACGTCCTGACTTTC
>TRBV6-1|TRBD1|few|TRBJ1-5
CASSEATVVRTGVYQPQHF
TGTGCCAGCAGTGAAGCTACCGTCGTAAGGACAGGGGTATATCAGCCCCAGCATTTT
>TRBV7-8|-|-|TRBJ2-1
CASSSRPPYNADEQFF
TGTGCCAGCAGCTCTCGTCCCCCCTACAACGCGGATGAGCAGTTCTTC
>TRBV6-5|-|-|TRBJ2-5
CASRTRQQETQYF
TGTGCCAGCAGAACCCGGCAGCAAGAGACCCAGTACTTC
>TRBV7-8|-|few|TRBJ1-3
CASSSYGNTIYF
TGTGCCAGCAGCTCGTACGGAAACACCATATATTTT
>TRBV2|TRBD1|-|TRBJ1-1
CASHSGTGGPEAFF
TGTGCCAGCCACTCCGGGACAGGGGGCCCTGAAGCTTTCTTT
>TRBV25-1|TRBD1|-|TRBJ1-2
CASSGLGDSQNYGYTF
TGTGCCAGCAGCGGTCTCGGGGACAGCCAGAACTATGGCTACACCTTC
>TRBV7-2|TRBD2|-|TRBJ2-3
CASSLERASGSTDTQYF
TGTGCCAGCAGCTTAGAGAGGGCTAGCGGGAGCACAGATACGCAGTATTTT